This entry lists 2 T cell receptor beta chains sequenced from one sample in a study of blood T cell repertoires in COVID-19. TCRdb's copy holds only in-frame clones and misses some; the assay was immunoSEQ multiplex PCR. Among roughly 280,000 clones listed, approximately 86% were seen once. Source material: peripheral blood. These receptor sequences come from a young man with active or convalescent COVID-19.

Concerning this clone itself: Other DNA sequences of this sample code for an identical CDR3. This chain joins TRBV3-1 (or the pseudogene TRBV3-2) and TRBJ2-1, with TRBD2 matching over 12 bases. Looked up from germline, CDR1 is LGHDT and CDR2 is YNNKEL (reference sequence). The CDR3 is made up of 16 amino acids. The J segment lost 0 bases and the V segment lost 3 bases, leaving 0 bases of the junction unmatched. This CDR3 is CASSQGLAGSYNEQFF. Here the CDR3 DNA reads TGTGCCAGCAGCCAGGGACTAGCGGGCTCCTACAATGAGCAGTTCTTC.

The genes are TRBV19 and TRBJ1-2, with D maybe TRBD1 (5 bases). This CDR3 contains 13 residues. Germline V lookup: CDR1 LNHDA, CDR2 SQIVND (reference sequence). The V gene lost 8 bases and the J gene lost 4 bases, with 14 bases spanning the gap. CDR3 loop: CASSDSLRYGYTF. Here the CDR3 DNA reads TGTGCCAGTTCAGACAGCCTTCGCTATGGCTACACCTTC.